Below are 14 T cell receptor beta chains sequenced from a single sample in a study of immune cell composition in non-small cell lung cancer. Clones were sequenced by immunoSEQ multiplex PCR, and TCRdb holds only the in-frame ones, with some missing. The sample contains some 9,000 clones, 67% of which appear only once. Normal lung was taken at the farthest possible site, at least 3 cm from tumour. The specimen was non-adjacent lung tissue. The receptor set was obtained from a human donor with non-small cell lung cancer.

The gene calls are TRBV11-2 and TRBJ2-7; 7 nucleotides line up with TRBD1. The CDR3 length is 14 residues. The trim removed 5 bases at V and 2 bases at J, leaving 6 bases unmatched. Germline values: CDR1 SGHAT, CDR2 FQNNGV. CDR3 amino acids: CASSHIGTAYEQYF. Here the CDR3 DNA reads TGTGCCAGCAGCCACATTGGGACAGCCTACGAGCAGTACTTC. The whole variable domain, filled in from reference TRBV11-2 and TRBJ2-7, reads EAGVAQSPRYKIIEKRQSVAFWCNPISGHATLYWYQQILGQGPKLLIQFQNNGVVDDSQLPKDRFSAERLKGVDSTLKIQPAKLEDSAVYLCASSHIGTAYEQYFGPGTRLTVT.

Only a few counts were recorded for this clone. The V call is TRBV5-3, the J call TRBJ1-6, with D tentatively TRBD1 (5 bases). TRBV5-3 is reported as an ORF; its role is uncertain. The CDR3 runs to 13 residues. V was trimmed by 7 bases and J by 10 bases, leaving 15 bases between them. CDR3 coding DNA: TGTGCCAGACGCCGGGACTCGCGGTCACCCCTCCACTTT. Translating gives CARRRDSRSPLHF.

The CDR3 sequence is CASSQTGRREKLFF. The DNA for the CDR3 is TGTGCCAGCAGTCAGACAGGGAGGCGTGAAAAACTGTTTTTT. The V and J genes are TRBV7-2 and TRBJ1-4; 7 bases are a match to TRBD1. There are 14 residues in the CDR3. J gave up 7 bases and V 6 bases, and 8 bases lay outside the gene matches. CDR1 and CDR2 from the germline V gene are SGHTA and FQGNSA.

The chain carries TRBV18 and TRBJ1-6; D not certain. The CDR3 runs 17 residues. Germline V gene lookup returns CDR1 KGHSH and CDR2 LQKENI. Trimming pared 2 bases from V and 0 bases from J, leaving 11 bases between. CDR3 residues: CASSPVPPSSYNSPLHF. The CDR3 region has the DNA TGTGCCAGCTCACCAGTCCCTCCGAGCTCCTATAATTCACCCCTCCACTTT.

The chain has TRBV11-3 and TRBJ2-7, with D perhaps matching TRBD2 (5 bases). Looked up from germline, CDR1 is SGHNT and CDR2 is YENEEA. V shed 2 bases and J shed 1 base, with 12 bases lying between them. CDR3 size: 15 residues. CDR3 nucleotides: TGTGCCAGCAGCTTAAATTCCGGAGGATCCTACGAGCAGTACTTC. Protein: CASSLNSGGSYEQYF. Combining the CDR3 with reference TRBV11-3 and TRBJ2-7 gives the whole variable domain EAGVVQSPRYKIIEKKQPVAFWCNPISGHNTLYWYLQNLGQGPELLIRYENEEAVDDSQLPKDRFSAERLKGVDSTLKIQPAELGDSAVYLCASSLNSGGSYEQYFGPGTRLTVT.

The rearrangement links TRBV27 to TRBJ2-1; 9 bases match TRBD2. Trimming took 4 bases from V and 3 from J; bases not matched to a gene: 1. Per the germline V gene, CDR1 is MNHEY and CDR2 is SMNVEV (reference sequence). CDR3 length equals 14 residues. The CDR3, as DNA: TGTGCCAGCAGTTATAGCGGGGGCTACAATGAGCAGTTCTTC. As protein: CASSYSGGYNEQFF.

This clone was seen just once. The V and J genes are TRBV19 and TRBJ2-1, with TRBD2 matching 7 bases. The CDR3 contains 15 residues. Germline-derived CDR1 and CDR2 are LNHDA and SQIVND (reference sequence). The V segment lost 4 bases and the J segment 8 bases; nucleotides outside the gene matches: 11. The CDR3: CASSTGLGLRDEQFF. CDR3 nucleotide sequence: TGTGCCAGTAGTACCGGACTAGGACTACGCGATGAGCAGTTCTTC.

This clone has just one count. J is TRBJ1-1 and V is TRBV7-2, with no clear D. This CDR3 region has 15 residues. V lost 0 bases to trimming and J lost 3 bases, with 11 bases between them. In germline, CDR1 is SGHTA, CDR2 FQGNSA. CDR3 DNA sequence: TGTGCCAGCAGCTTAGCGTTGGAGAGGGACACTGAAGCTTTCTTT. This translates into CASSLALERDTEAFF.

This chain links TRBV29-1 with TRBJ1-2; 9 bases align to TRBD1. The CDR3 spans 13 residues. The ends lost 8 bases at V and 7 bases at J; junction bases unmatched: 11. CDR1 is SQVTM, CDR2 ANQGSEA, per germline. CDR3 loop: CSLRTGAGGGYTF. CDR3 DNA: TGCAGCCTACGGACAGGGGCTGGAGGTGGCTACACCTTC.

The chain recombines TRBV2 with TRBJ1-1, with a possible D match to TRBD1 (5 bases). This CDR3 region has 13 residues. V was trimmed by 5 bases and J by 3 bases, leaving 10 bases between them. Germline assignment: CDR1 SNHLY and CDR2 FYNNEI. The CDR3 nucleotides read TGTGCCAGCAGTCCGACAGCATACACTGAAGCTTTCTTT. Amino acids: CASSPTAYTEAFF.

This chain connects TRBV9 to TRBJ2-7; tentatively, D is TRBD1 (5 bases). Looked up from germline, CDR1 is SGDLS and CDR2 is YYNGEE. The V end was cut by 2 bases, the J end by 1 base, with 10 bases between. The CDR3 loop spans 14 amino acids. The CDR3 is CASSVQGTSYEQYF. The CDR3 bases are TGTGCCAGCAGCGTCCAGGGAACGTCCTACGAGCAGTACTTC.

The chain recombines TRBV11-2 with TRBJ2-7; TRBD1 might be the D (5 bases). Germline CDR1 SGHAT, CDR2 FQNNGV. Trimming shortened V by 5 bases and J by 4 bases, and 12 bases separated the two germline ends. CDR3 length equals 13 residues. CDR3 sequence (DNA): TGTGCCAGCAGCCGCGGACAAATTTACGAGCAGTACTTC. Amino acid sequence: CASSRGQIYEQYF.

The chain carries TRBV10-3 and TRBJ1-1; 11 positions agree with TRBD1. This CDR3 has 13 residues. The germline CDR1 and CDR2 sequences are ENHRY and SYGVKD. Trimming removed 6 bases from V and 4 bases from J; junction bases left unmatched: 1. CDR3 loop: CAIRGTGGTEAFF. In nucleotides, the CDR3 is TGTGCCATCAGGGGGACAGGGGGCACTGAAGCTTTCTTT.

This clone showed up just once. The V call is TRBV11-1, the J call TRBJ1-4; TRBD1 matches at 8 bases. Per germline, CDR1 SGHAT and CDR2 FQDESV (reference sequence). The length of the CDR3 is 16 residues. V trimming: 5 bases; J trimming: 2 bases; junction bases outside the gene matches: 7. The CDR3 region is CASSPLGQGTNEKLFF. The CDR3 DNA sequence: TGTGCCAGCAGCCCATTAGGACAGGGCACTAATGAAAAACTGTTTTTT.